This T cell receptor beta chain derives from a study of blood T cell repertoires in COVID-19. For the study at large: Both acute and convalescent COVID-19 samples were obtained from the United States, Italy and Spain. Sample material is recorded as cDNA or gDNA derived from T cells, B-cell-depleted T cells, or PBMCs.

As handled by the study authors: Counts of nucleated cells, estimated from reference gene primer amplification, were obtained. Repertoires were generated with immunoSEQ multiplex PCR, while TCRdb's copy carries only in-frame clones and drops some. For V, J and clone size, that table is used; D and trimming come from the DNA. The sample shows about 62,000 clones, approximately 90% of them seen only once. Per the germline V gene, CDR1 is MNHNS and CDR2 is SASEGT. V lost 2 bases and J 2 bases, leaving 10 bases between the germline ends. CDR3 size: 15 residues. The sequenced sample was peripheral blood. The rearrangement uses TRBV6-1 and TRBJ1-3, with D possibly TRBD1 on 5 matching bases. The clonotype comes from a woman aged 80 or older with acute or convalescent COVID-19. In DNA form, the CDR3 reads TGTGCCAGCAGTGAAAATCGGGGGGCTGGAAACACCATATATTTT. Translating gives CASSENRGAGNTIYF.